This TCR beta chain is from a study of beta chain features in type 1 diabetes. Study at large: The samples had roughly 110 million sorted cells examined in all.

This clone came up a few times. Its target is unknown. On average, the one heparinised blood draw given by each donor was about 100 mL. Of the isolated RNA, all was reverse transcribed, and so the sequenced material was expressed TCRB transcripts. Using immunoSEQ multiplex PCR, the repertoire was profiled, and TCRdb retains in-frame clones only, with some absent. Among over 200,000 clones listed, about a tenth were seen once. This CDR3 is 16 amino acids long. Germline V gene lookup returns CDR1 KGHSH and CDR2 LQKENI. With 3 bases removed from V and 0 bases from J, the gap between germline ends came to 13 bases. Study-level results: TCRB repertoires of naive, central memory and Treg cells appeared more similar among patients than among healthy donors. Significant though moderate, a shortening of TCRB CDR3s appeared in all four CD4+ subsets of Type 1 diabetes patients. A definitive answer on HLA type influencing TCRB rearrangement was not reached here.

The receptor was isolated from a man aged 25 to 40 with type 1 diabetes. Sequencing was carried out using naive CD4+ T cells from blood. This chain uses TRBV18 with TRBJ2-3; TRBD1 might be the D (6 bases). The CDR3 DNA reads TGTGCCAGCTCACCCACCGGGACATCAAGCACAGATACGCAGTATTTT. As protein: CASSPTGTSSTDTQYF.